Listed below are T cell receptor beta chains from one sample, sequenced in a study of T cell repertoires in ileal Crohn's disease. Assay used: immunoSEQ multiplex PCR; TCRdb lists only in-frame clones, some missing. The sample has around 33,000 clones, around 80% seen once. Sequenced material: ileal tissue. Receptors were obtained from an adult with Crohn's disease. CDR3s include the opening cysteine and the closing phenylalanine or tryptophan. A D gene is named only where the DNA matches it firmly. Clone size is stated in some rows and not others, as once, few, many or a class when expanded.

j_call d_call v_call cdr3_length clone_size cdr3_nt cdr3_aa
TRBJ2-4 TRBD2 TRBV2 19 . TGTGCCAGCGAACACGGAACTAGCGGGGGGGCGCTAGCCAAAAACATTCAGTACTTC CASEHGTSGGALAKNIQYF
TRBJ2-2 . TRBV5-4 16 . TGTGCCAGCAGCTTAGATGCAAGAAGAGGGACCGGGGAGCTGTTTTTT CASSLDARRGTGELFF
TRBJ2-7 . TRBV6-6 13 . TGTGCCAGCAGCTCGACAAATACTTACGAGCAGTACTTC CASSSTNTYEQYF
TRBJ1-2 . TRBV15 13 . TGTGCCACCAGCGTCGTCGGACATGGGGGCTACACCTTC CATSVVGHGGYTF
TRBJ2-2 TRBD1 TRBV19 14 . TGTGCCAGTAGTAGGACAGGGCCCACCGGGGAGCTGTTTTTT CASSRTGPTGELFF
TRBJ1-1 . TRBV4-3 16 . TGCGCCAGCAGCCAAAGTCGGGGTTTCGCAAGCACTGAAGCTTTCTTT CASSQSRGFASTEAFF
TRBJ1-1 TRBD1 TRBV5-1 12 . TGCGCCAGCAGCCTTGGGACAGGGGGAGCTTTCTTT CASSLGTGGAFF
TRBJ1-2 TRBD1 TRBV6-5 12 few TGTGCCAGCAGTACAGGGGGTCGTGGCTACACCTTC CASSTGGRGYTF
TRBJ2-5 . TRBV9 15 . TGTGCCAGCTCCCACGCTAAGGCACAGAAAGAGACCCAGTACTTC CASSHAKAQKETQYF
TRBJ2-1 . TRBV7-8 16 . TGTGCCAGCAGCTTAGAGACCGGGACACAGTACAATGAGCAGTTCTTC CASSLETGTQYNEQFF
TRBJ1-2 . TRBV7-6 16 . TGTGCCAGCAGCTTGTCCATGGGAGGGGGAAGGGATGGCTACACCTTC CASSLSMGGGRDGYTF
TRBJ2-7 TRBD2 TRBV5-1 18 . TGCGCCAGCAGCGCGGGACTAGCGGGAGGGCCGACCTCCTACGAGCAGTACTTC CASSAGLAGGPTSYEQYF
TRBJ1-1 TRBD1 TRBV5-4 13 . TGTGCCAGCAGCGGACAGGGATACACTGAAGCTTTCTTT CASSGQGYTEAFF
TRBJ1-5 . TRBV19 16 . TGTGCCAGTAGTATAGCTCCTCCTCTTCCCAATCAGCCCCAGCATTTT CASSIAPPLPNQPQHF
TRBJ1-6 . TRBV30 13 . TGTGCCTGGAACGAGGACGGGATTTCACCCCTCCACTTT CAWNEDGISPLHF
TRBJ2-1 TRBD1 TRBV2 14 few TGTGCCAGCAGTGAGGACAGGGACGGGGATGAGCAGTTCTTC CASSEDRDGDEQFF
TRBJ2-2 TRBD2 TRBV11-2 15 . TGTGCCAGCAGCTTAGAGAGACTAGCGGCCGGGGAGCTGTTTTTT CASSLERLAAGELFF
TRBJ2-7 TRBD2 TRBV7-9 15 . TGTGCCAGCAGCACCCGACTAGCGGGAGTCCGCGAGCAGTACTTC CASSTRLAGVREQYF
TRBJ1-2 . TRBV4-1 13 . TGCGCCAGCAGCCAAGATCCGGACAATGGCTACACCTTC CASSQDPDNGYTF
TRBJ1-2 TRBD1 TRBV5-6 15 . TGTGCCAGCAGCTCCTTGAGGACAGGGGGCCTTGGCTACACCTTC CASSSLRTGGLGYTF
TRBJ1-2 TRBD1 TRBV9 17 . TGTGCCAGCAGCGTTCTTCCGGGACAGGGGGCATACTATGGCTACACCTTC CASSVLPGQGAYYGYTF
TRBJ2-1 TRBD2 TRBV9 15 . TGTGCCAGCAGCGTACTGTCTAGCGGCGACGGGGTGCAGTTCTTC CASSVLSSGDGVQFF
TRBJ2-5 . TRBV5-1 12 . TGCGCCAGCAGCTTGGACCGGGAGACCCAGTACTTC CASSLDRETQYF
TRBJ2-1 TRBD2 TRBV4-1 16 few TGCGCCAGCAGCCAAGCTGCTAGCGGGACTTACAATGAGCAGTTCTTC CASSQAASGTYNEQFF
TRBJ2-1 . TRBV6-6 12 . TGTGCTATTCGGAGCTCCTACAATGAGCAGTTCTTC CAIRSSYNEQFF
TRBJ1-2 . TRBV9 13 . TGTGCCAGCAGCGTGTCCGGGAACTATGGCTACACCTTC CASSVSGNYGYTF
TRBJ1-6 TRBD1 TRBV6-1 15 . TGTGCCAGCAGTGGGCAGGGACAGCTCAATTCACCCCTCCACTTT CASSGQGQLNSPLHF
TRBJ2-3 . TRBV4-1 16 . TGCGCCAGCAGCCCGCCCTACAGGGCTGGGGCAGATACGCAGTATTTT CASSPPYRAGADTQYF
TRBJ2-3 TRBD2 TRBV27 20 once TGTGCCAGCAGTTTATCGGGTATAGTAGGGTGGACTAGCGTCGCAGATACGCAGTATTTT CASSLSGIVGWTSVADTQYF